The 26 T cell receptor beta chains below were found in one sample sequenced in a study of blood T cell repertoires in COVID-19. Some clones are missing from TCRdb's copy, which holds only in-frame ones; the method was immunoSEQ multiplex PCR. Altogether some 170,000 clones are present, around 84% being singletons, with the ten largest covering 12% to 15%. Sequencing was done on a sample of PBMCs or T cells enriched from blood (not recorded which). The receptors derive from a man in his fifties or sixties who had recovered from COVID-19.

This rearrangement joins TRBV7-8 to TRBJ2-1, with 14 positions matching TRBD2. CDR3 length equals 18 residues. Trimming took 5 bases from V and 8 from J; bases not matched to a gene: 14. The germline V gene has CDR1 SGHVS and CDR2 FQNEAQ. CDR3 sequence: CASSPPTSGGALGYEQFF. The CDR3 nucleotides read TGTGCCAGCAGCCCCCCGACTAGCGGGGGGGCCTTAGGATATGAGCAGTTCTTC.

The chain couples TRBV6-5 to TRBJ2-3; D is possibly TRBD2 (7 bases). V was shortened by 8 bases and J by 4 bases, with 13 bases between the two germline ends. This CDR3 spans 13 amino acids. Germline-derived CDR1 and CDR2 are MNHEY and SVGAGI. Here the CDR3 reads CASGGASPDTQYF. CDR3 DNA sequence: TGTGCCAGCGGGGGGGCCTCCCCAGATACGCAGTATTTT.

The chain employs TRBV5-1 and TRBJ2-3; 8 bases agree with TRBD2. The trim removed 4 bases at V and 2 bases at J, leaving 9 bases unmatched. The CDR3 runs to 16 residues. Germline V gene lookup returns CDR1 SGHRS and CDR2 YFSETQ. CDR3 coding DNA: TGCGCCAGCAGCCGCGTTCGTAGCGGGGCCACAGATACGCAGTATTTT. This codes for CASSRVRSGATDTQYF.

The V call is TRBV5-6, the J call TRBJ1-3; D is ambiguous. The V gene's germline CDR1 is SGHDT and CDR2 YYEEEE. The CDR3 is 14 residues long. V lost 2 bases and J lost 4, with 10 bases in between. CDR3 protein: CASSFTNSGNTIYF. CDR3 bases: TGTGCCAGCAGCTTCACTAACTCGGGAAACACCATATATTTT.

This clone has only a few counts. Other DNA sequences in this specimen translate into the identical CDR3. The V and J genes are TRBV11-2 and TRBJ1-1; tentatively, D is TRBD1 (6 bases). The CDR3 sequence is 13 residues long. Between the trimmed V and J ends, which lost 2 bases and 3 bases, there was a span of 7 bases. CDR1 and CDR2 from the germline V gene are SGHAT and FQNNGV. The CDR3 spells CASSLQGYTEAFF. The CDR3 DNA is TGTGCCAGCAGCTTACAGGGGTACACTGAAGCTTTCTTT. The complete variable domain, with remaining parts taken from reference TRBV11-2 and TRBJ1-1, reads EAGVAQSPRYKIIEKRQSVAFWCNPISGHATLYWYQQILGQGPKLLIQFQNNGVVDDSQLPKDRFSAERLKGVDSTLKIQPAKLEDSAVYLCASSLQGYTEAFFGQGTRLTVV.

The chain has TRBV10-3 and TRBJ2-3, with D perhaps matching TRBD1 (5 bases). The CDR3 runs 17 residues. Germline V gene lookup returns CDR1 ENHRY and CDR2 SYGVKD. V lost 2 bases to trimming and J lost 2 bases, with 17 bases between them. CDR3 sequence reads: CAISEGALLQSTDTQYF. In DNA, the CDR3 is TGTGCCATCAGTGAGGGGGCTCTCCTCCAATCCACAGATACGCAGTATTTT.

In this sample, this clone turned up a few times. The V call is TRBV27, the J call TRBJ1-3; no clear D gene. V lost 4 bases and J lost 3, with 10 bases in between. CDR3 size: 14 residues. Germline V gene sequence: CDR1 MNHEY, CDR2 SMNVEV (reference sequence). The CDR3 sequence: CASSSFYLGNTIYF. In DNA form, the CDR3 reads TGTGCCAGCAGTTCCTTCTATCTTGGAAACACCATATATTTT.

The chain carries TRBV9 and TRBJ2-3, with a weak D call TRBD1 (5 bases). The germline CDR1 and CDR2 sequences are SGDLS and YYNGEE. CDR3 size: 14 residues. V lost 0 bases and J lost 4, with 9 bases in between. CDR3 region: CASSVVGASDTQYF. CDR3 in DNA: TGTGCCAGCAGCGTAGTAGGGGCTTCAGATACGCAGTATTTT.

The rearrangement links TRBV5-4 to TRBJ1-4; tentative D call: TRBD1 (5 bases). CDR1 is SGHNT and CDR2 is YYREEE in the germline V gene (reference sequence). CDR3 length: 15 residues. V gave up 0 bases and J gave up 6 bases, with 12 bases separating them. This CDR3 is CASSLAQGHDEKLFF. For the CDR3, the DNA is TGTGCCAGCAGCTTGGCCCAGGGCCACGATGAAAAACTGTTTTTT.

The chain couples TRBV24-1 to TRBJ2-3; the D is unclear. The CDR3 covers 15 residues. V was cut by 7 bases and J by 2 bases, with 15 bases left in between. The germline V gene has CDR1 KGHDR and CDR2 SFDVKD. The CDR3 coding sequence is TGTGCCACCAGCGAGTTTGAGCAAAACACAGATACGCAGTATTTT. Its protein is CATSEFEQNTDTQYF.

V usage is TRBV3-1 (or the pseudogene TRBV3-2) and J usage is TRBJ2-7, with a tentative D call TRBD2 (5 bases). The CDR3 runs to 14 residues. Germline CDR1 and CDR2: LGHDT and YNNKEL (reference sequence). Trimming left V 4 bases short and J 4 bases short, with 14 bases between. The CDR3 region has the DNA TGTGCCAGCAGCCGGGAGACCGCCCGTTACGAGCAGTACTTC. Its translation is CASSRETARYEQYF.

The rearrangement joins TRBV5-4 to TRBJ2-3; 12 nucleotides line up with TRBD2. Germline V gene lookup returns CDR1 SGHNT and CDR2 YYREEE (reference sequence). The CDR3 extends over 17 amino acids. Losses at the gene ends were 3 bases for V and 3 bases for J; bases not matched to a gene: 8. The CDR3 DNA reads TGTGCCAGCAGCTCAAGGACCGGGACTAGCGGGACAGATACGCAGTATTTT. This encodes CASSSRTGTSGTDTQYF.

This clone is a singleton in its sample. The V and J genes are TRBV10-3 and TRBJ2-2; TRBD1 might be the D (6 bases). This CDR3 has 14 residues. Trimming removed 5 bases from V and 4 bases from J, with 11 bases in between. Per the germline V gene, CDR1 is ENHRY and CDR2 is SYGVKD. The CDR3 sequence is CAISRTVLTGELFF. The CDR3 DNA reads TGTGCCATCAGTAGGACAGTTCTCACCGGGGAGCTGTTTTTT.

V usage is TRBV5-1 and J usage is TRBJ1-1; TRBD1 is a possible D gene (5 bases). The CDR3 has 15 amino acids. Deletions cut 1 base from V and 4 bases from J, with 14 bases between. The germline gives CDR1 SGHRS, CDR2 YFSETQ. CDR3 sequence reads: CASSLWGDESTEAFF. CDR3 bases: TGCGCCAGCAGCTTGTGGGGGGATGAGTCCACTGAAGCTTTCTTT. Full variable domain (rest looked up from reference TRBV5-1 and TRBJ1-1): KAGVTQTPRYLIKTRGQQVTLSCSPISGHRSVSWYQQTPGQGLQFLFEYFSETQRNKGNFPGRFSGRQFSNSRSEMNVSTLELGDSALYLCASSLWGDESTEAFFGQGTRLTVV.

This chain links TRBV18 with TRBJ1-1; TRBD1 might be the D (6 bases). Germline CDR1 is KGHSH and CDR2 is LQKENI. Trimming took 4 bases from V and 1 from J, leaving 10 bases between them. This CDR3 comprises 14 residues. The CDR3 loop is CASSHRVGNTEAFF. The CDR3 DNA reads TGTGCCAGCTCACACAGGGTAGGGAACACTGAAGCTTTCTTT. Complete variable domain (other parts from reference TRBV18 and TRBJ1-1): NAGVMQNPRHLVRRRGQEARLRCSPMKGHSHVYWYRQLPEEGLKFMVYLQKENIIDESGMPKERFSAEFPKEGPSILRIQQVVRGDSAAYFCASSHRVGNTEAFFGQGTRLTVV.

The table lists this clone with a few counts. This chain links TRBV5-1 with TRBJ2-7, with D possibly being TRBD2 (6 bases). Germline V gene data show CDR1 as SGHRS and CDR2 as YFSETQ. The CDR3 spans 15 residues. Trimming removed 4 bases from V and 0 bases from J, with 14 bases in between. CDR3 loop: CASSPGTQSSYEQYF. CDR3 DNA sequence: TGCGCCAGCAGCCCCGGGACTCAGAGCTCCTACGAGCAGTACTTC.

This CDR3 is CASSLSTPSRDTQYF. The CDR3 coding sequence is TGTGCCAGCAGCTTGAGCACCCCCTCGAGGGATACGCAGTATTTT. The V gene is TRBV7-2, the J gene TRBJ2-3; D gene ambiguous. The CDR3 covers 15 residues. V was cut by 3 bases and J by 6 bases, with 16 bases left in between. Germline CDR1 is SGHTA and CDR2 is FQGNSA.

The rearrangement joins TRBV6-1 to TRBJ1-2, with D maybe TRBD1 (5 bases). Germline loops: CDR1 MNHNS, CDR2 SASEGT. V gave up 0 bases and J gave up 7 bases, with 9 bases separating them. There are 13 residues in the CDR3. The CDR3 DNA reads as TGTGCCAGCAGTGAAGCCAGGGTTGGTGGCTACACCTTC. Its translation: CASSEARVGGYTF.

V and J are TRBV9 and TRBJ2-3; D remains unclear. CDR1 is SGDLS and CDR2 is YYNGEE in the germline V gene. The V end was cut by 2 bases, the J end by 2 bases, with 6 bases between. The CDR3 loop spans 13 amino acids. DNA of the CDR3: TGTGCCAGCAGCGTCCTTTTCACAGATACGCAGTATTTT. Amino acid sequence: CASSVLFTDTQYF.

The chain recombines TRBV3-1 (or the pseudogene TRBV3-2) with TRBJ2-1; 11 bases are shared with TRBD2. This CDR3 has 16 amino acids. Germline V gives CDR1 LGHDT, CDR2 YNNKEL (reference sequence). Germline trimming cut 0 bases from V and 5 bases from J; bases unmatched to any gene: 3. DNA of the CDR3: TGTGCCAGCAGCCAAGAAAGACTAGCGGGGCACAATGAGCAGTTCTTC. Translation: CASSQERLAGHNEQFF.

This chain uses TRBV7-3 with TRBJ1-5; 10 bases match TRBD1. The CDR3 is made up of 14 amino acids. J was trimmed by 7 bases and V by 3 bases; bases with no gene match: 3. CDR1 SGHTA and CDR2 FQGTGA come from the germline V gene. The CDR3 protein is CASSFGTGEQPQHF. As DNA, the CDR3 is TGTGCCAGCAGCTTTGGGACAGGGGAGCAGCCCCAGCATTTT.

The rearrangement uses TRBV11-2 and TRBJ1-5; 9 nucleotides line up with TRBD1. V lost 1 base to trimming and J lost 11 bases; unmatched junction nucleotides: 9. The CDR3 consists of 15 residues. Germline CDR1 and CDR2: SGHAT and FQNNGV. CDR3 nucleotide sequence: TGTGCCAGCAGCTTAGGGGGACAGGGCCAAGGGGCCCAGCATTTT. It codes for CASSLGGQGQGAQHF.

The rearrangement uses TRBV30 and TRBJ1-3, with D perhaps matching TRBD1 (5 bases). The CDR3 totals 15 residues. V shed 4 bases and J shed 4 bases, with 17 bases lying between them. Germline V lookup: CDR1 GTSNPN, CDR2 SVGIG (reference sequence). The CDR3 loop is CAWTVGLGVGNTIYF. In nucleotides, the CDR3 is TGTGCCTGGACCGTGGGACTGGGGGTCGGAAACACCATATATTTT.

V usage is TRBV3-1 (or the pseudogene TRBV3-2) and J usage is TRBJ1-6; weak D call: TRBD1 (5 bases). The germline gives CDR1 LGHDT, CDR2 YNNKEL (reference sequence). The CDR3 length is 15 residues. V lost 1 base and J 8 bases, leaving 12 bases between the germline ends. This CDR3 is CASSQGGRFDSPLHF. The CDR3 nucleotides read TGTGCCAGCAGCCAAGGGGGGAGGTTTGATTCACCCCTCCACTTT.

The J gene is TRBJ1-1, the V gene TRBV5-1, with a possible D match to TRBD1 (6 bases). CDR3 length: 15 residues. The ends were cut back, 4 bases at V and 0 bases at J, with 13 bases in the middle. Germline V gives CDR1 SGHRS, CDR2 YFSETQ. The CDR3, as DNA: TGCGCCAGCAGCCCAGAAGGACAGTTGAACACTGAAGCTTTCTTT. Encoded protein: CASSPEGQLNTEAFF.

V and J are TRBV18 and TRBJ1-2, with D tentatively TRBD1 (6 bases). Trimming removed 1 base from V and 3 bases from J, with 6 bases in between. This CDR3 has 13 residues. Per the germline V gene, CDR1 is KGHSH and CDR2 is LQKENI. The CDR3 reads CASSPQGDYGYTF. As DNA, the CDR3 is TGTGCCAGCTCACCACAGGGGGACTATGGCTACACCTTC.